A selection of T cell receptor beta chains follows, all from one sample in a study of T cell responses to AZD1222 COVID-19 vaccine. Clones were read by immunoSEQ multiplex PCR, and TCRdb kept only the in-frame ones, dropping some. The data show more than 95,000 clones, around nine tenths seen once. Sequences were derived from peripheral blood, sampled on day 0 of AZD1222 vaccination. The receptors come from an adult in good health. The CDR3 runs from the conserved cysteine through the conserved F or W. D genes are given only for firm matches. Clone sizes are given selectively: once, few, many, or a class where the clone is expanded.

d_call | clone_size | j_call | v_call | cdr3_nt | cdr3_aa
- | - | TRBJ2-1 | TRBV6-2/TRBV6-3 | TGTGCCAGCAGTTACCGACAGAATGAGCAGTTCTTC | CASSYRQNEQFF
TRBD1 | - | TRBJ2-7 | TRBV7-8 | TGTGCCAGCAGCGTAAACAGGGGGCCCTACGAGCAGTACTTC | CASSVNRGPYEQYF
- | - | TRBJ1-1 | TRBV7-9 | TGTGCCAGCAGCTTATGGGGGGAGTCTGAAGCTTTCTTT | CASSLWGESEAFF
- | - | TRBJ2-7 | TRBV28 | TGTGCCAGCAGTTCTTCTGCAGCGGGTATATCCTACGAGCAGTACTTC | CASSSSAAGISYEQYF
- | - | TRBJ1-4 | TRBV2 | TGTGCCAGCAGTGAAGTGGGGCAGGGCGCGGAACTGTTTTTT | CASSEVGQGAELFF
TRBD1 | - | TRBJ1-1 | TRBV5-1 | TGCGCCAGCAGCTTGGGGGACAGGGTTCAGACTGAAGCTTTCTTT | CASSLGDRVQTEAFF
TRBD2 | - | TRBJ2-7 | TRBV7-9 | TGTGCCAGCAGCTTTGGAGCGGGAGGCTACGAGCAGTACTTC | CASSFGAGGYEQYF
- | - | TRBJ2-2 | TRBV27 | TGTGCCAGCAGGGGACCCGGGGAGCTGTTTTTT | CASRGPGELFF
- | - | TRBJ1-5 | TRBV7-8 | TGTGCCAGCAGCTTAGGCAGGAATCAGCCCCAGCATTTT | CASSLGRNQPQHF
- | few | TRBJ1-2 | TRBV25-1 | TGTGCCAGCAGTGACACAAAAGGGGGGCCAGGCGGTGGCTACACCTTC | CASSDTKGGPGGGYTF
- | - | TRBJ2-6 | TRBV6-5 | TGTGCCAGCAGACCGACCGTCTCTGGGGCCAACGTCCTGACTTTC | CASRPTVSGANVLTF
- | - | TRBJ2-1 | TRBV7-3 | TGTGCCAGCAGCCCTTTCACCGAGGGGCAGTTCTTC | CASSPFTEGQFF
- | - | TRBJ2-2 | TRBV14 | TGTGCCAGCAGCCAAGACTCAAGACAGCTAGTGGAGCTGTTTTTT | CASSQDSRQLVELFF
TRBD2 | - | TRBJ2-1 | TRBV2 | TGTGCCAGCAGTTGGAGCGGGAGGGCCGCGGGTGAGCAGTTCTTC | CASSWSGRAAGEQFF
- | few | TRBJ1-6 | TRBV6-2/TRBV6-3 | TGTGCCAGCAGTAGTTCTTCACCCCTCCACTTT | CASSSSSPLHF
TRBD1 | many | TRBJ2-7 | TRBV19 | TGTGCCAGTAGTATAAAGACAGGGGCCTCCTACGAGCAGTACTTC | CASSIKTGASYEQYF
- | - | TRBJ2-6 | TRBV6-6 | TGTGCCAGCAGTGGGGGCCAGTCTGGGGCCAACGTCCTGACTTTC | CASSGGQSGANVLTF
- | - | TRBJ1-6 | TRBV6-5 | TGTGCCAGCAGTCTGGACGATGGGAATTCACCCCTCCACTTT | CASSLDDGNSPLHF
- | - | TRBJ2-7 | TRBV2 | - | CASSGGWGQGSSQKYF
- | - | TRBJ2-1 | TRBV7-3 | TGTGCCAGCAGCCATGAAAGTCTTGGGCGGGGCAACGATGAGCAGTTCTTC | CASSHESLGRGNDEQFF
TRBD1 | - | TRBJ1-1 | TRBV6-5 | TGTGCCAGCAGCAGGGGGACAGGGGTCGGGGAAGCTTTCTTT | CASSRGTGVGEAFF
- | - | TRBJ2-7 | TRBV7-9 | TGTGCCAGCAGCCCCGTTTTCTACGAGCAGTACTTC | CASSPVFYEQYF
TRBD2 | - | TRBJ2-7 | TRBV18 | TGTGCCAGCTCACCACCGGGACTAGCGAACGAGCAGTACTTC | CASSPPGLANEQYF
TRBD1 | - | TRBJ1-4 | TRBV2 | TGTGCCAGCAGCTGGGACAGGGGTGAAAAACTGTTTTTT | CASSWDRGEKLFF
- | - | TRBJ1-1 | TRBV28 | TGTGCCAGCAGTTTTTTCCCACCTCGGGGGGCGAGCCCTGAAGCTTTCTTT | CASSFFPPRGASPEAFF
- | once | TRBJ1-1 | TRBV5-5 | TGTGCCAGCAGCTTGGGCGGCACTGATGAAGCTTTCTTT | CASSLGGTDEAFF
TRBD1 | - | TRBJ1-2 | TRBV28 | TGTGCCAGCAGCCGGACAGGACGCGGCTACACCTTC | CASSRTGRGYTF
TRBD1 | - | TRBJ1-3 | TRBV5-1 | TGCGCCAGCAGCCCGGACAGGGTCCCTGGAAACACCATATATTTT | CASSPDRVPGNTIYF
- | - | TRBJ1-5 | TRBV19 | TGTGCCAGTAGTACCGACAGTCTAAATCAGCCCCAGCATTTT | CASSTDSLNQPQHF
- | - | TRBJ2-7 | TRBV4-2 | TGTGCCAGCAGCCAATTATCACTACAGGCACGCGAGCAGTACTTC | CASSQLSLQAREQYF
- | few | TRBJ2-2 | TRBV9 | TGTGCCAGCAGCGTCGGTGGGTTAAACACCGGGGAGCTGTTTTTT | CASSVGGLNTGELFF
TRBD2 | - | TRBJ2-5 | TRBV2 | TGTGCCAGCCACCCGGGACTACAAGAGACCCAGTACTTC | CASHPGLQETQYF
- | - | TRBJ2-2 | TRBV27 | TGTGCCAGCAGTTGGCGGAGGGGGCCCACCGGGGAGCTGTTTTTT | CASSWRRGPTGELFF
- | few | TRBJ2-7 | TRBV19 | TGTGCCAGTAGTATGGCACCCTACGAGCAGTACTTC | CASSMAPYEQYF
TRBD1 | - | TRBJ1-2 | TRBV7-9 | TGTGCCAGCAGCCAGCCAGACACGACAGGGAGCTATGGCTACACCTTC | CASSQPDTTGSYGYTF
- | few | TRBJ2-3 | TRBV7-9 | TGTGCCAGCAGCTTAGAGGCGGGAAGCACAGATACGCAGTATTTT | CASSLEAGSTDTQYF
- | - | TRBJ1-1 | TRBV28 | TGTGCCAGCAGTTCAGCGACTGAAGCTTTCTTT | CASSSATEAFF
- | once | TRBJ1-4 | TRBV4-1 | TGCGCCAGCAGCCAATCCCCGGCAACTAATGAAAAACTGTTTTTT | CASSQSPATNEKLFF
- | - | TRBJ2-6 | TRBV29-1 | TGCAGCGTTGAAGCTGACGCTGGGGCCAACGTCCTGACTTTC | CSVEADAGANVLTF
- | - | TRBJ1-1 | TRBV19 | TGTGCCAGTAGTAAGGCGAGGATGAGAATCAGCACTGAAGCTTTCTTT | CASSKARMRISTEAFF
TRBD1 | - | TRBJ2-7 | TRBV5-4 | TGTGCCAGCAGCAGGGACAGGGACTACGAGCAGTACTTC | CASSRDRDYEQYF
TRBD1 | once | TRBJ1-1 | TRBV18 | TGTGCCAGCTCACCCGATATAACCGGGACAGGGAACCCTGAAGCTTTCTTT | CASSPDITGTGNPEAFF
- | - | TRBJ1-5 | TRBV6-5 | TGTGCCAGCAGAGGCGGAAGCAATCAGCCCCAGCATTTT | CASRGGSNQPQHF
- | - | TRBJ2-2 | TRBV24-1 | TGTGCCACCAGTGACCCCGCTGGGTCGAACACCGGGGAGCTGTTTTTT | CATSDPAGSNTGELFF
- | - | TRBJ1-3 | TRBV10-2 | TGCGCCAGCAGTGAGAACAGCTCTGGAAACACCATATATTTT | CASSENSSGNTIYF
TRBD2 | - | TRBJ2-1 | TRBV19 | TGTGCCAGTAACCAGCGGGAGGGCTATGAGCAGTTCTTC | CASNQREGYEQFF
- | - | TRBJ1-3 | TRBV9 | TGTGCCAGCAGCGCCCCCCAGGGAAACACCATATATTTT | CASSAPQGNTIYF
- | - | TRBJ1-4 | TRBV28 | TGTGCCAGCACCGTGACGGGGGAAAAACTGTTTTTT | CASTVTGEKLFF
TRBD1 | - | TRBJ1-6 | TRBV7-2 | TGTGCCAGCAGCTCCCCAGCGGGACAGGGTTATTCACCCCTCCACTTT | CASSSPAGQGYSPLHF
- | - | TRBJ2-7 | TRBV6-5 | TGTGCCAGTAAAGATGCTTACGAGCAGTACTTC | CASKDAYEQYF
TRBD2 | - | TRBJ2-5 | TRBV5-4 | TGTGCCAGCAACGCCGGGACTAGCGGGAGCGCGGAGACCCAGTACTTC | CASNAGTSGSAETQYF
- | once | TRBJ1-1 | TRBV18 | TGTGCCAGCTCATTGGAGGGGCTCACTGAAGCTTTCTTT | CASSLEGLTEAFF
- | - | TRBJ2-5 | TRBV24-1 | TGTGCCACCAGTGAGGCTCTCGAGGTGGAGACCCAGTACTTC | CATSEALEVETQYF
- | once | TRBJ1-2 | TRBV28 | TGTGCCATTTCGGGGCCCTCAGGCTACACCTTC | CAISGPSGYTF
- | once | TRBJ1-5 | TRBV28 | TGTGCCAGCAGTACCATCAATCAGCCCCAGCATTTT | CASSTINQPQHF
- | - | TRBJ2-7 | TRBV19 | TGTGCCAGTAGTTTCTCGGACCCATACGAGCAGTACTTC | CASSFSDPYEQYF
TRBD1 | - | TRBJ2-7 | TRBV5-1 | TGCGCCAGCAGCTTGGGCGGGGACAGGTTCGGCGAGCAGTACTTC | CASSLGGDRFGEQYF
TRBD2 | once | TRBJ2-1 | TRBV3-1/TRBV3-2 | TGTGCCAGCAGCCAAGAGGGGAGGGGCGGGAATGAGCAGTTCTTC | CASSQEGRGGNEQFF
- | - | TRBJ1-1 | TRBV28 | TGTGCCAGCACGAGGGTAATGAACACTGAAGCTTTCTTT | CASTRVMNTEAFF
- | - | TRBJ2-7 | TRBV27 | TGTGCCAGCAGTTTTCGGGAAACTTACGAGCAGTACTTC | CASSFRETYEQYF